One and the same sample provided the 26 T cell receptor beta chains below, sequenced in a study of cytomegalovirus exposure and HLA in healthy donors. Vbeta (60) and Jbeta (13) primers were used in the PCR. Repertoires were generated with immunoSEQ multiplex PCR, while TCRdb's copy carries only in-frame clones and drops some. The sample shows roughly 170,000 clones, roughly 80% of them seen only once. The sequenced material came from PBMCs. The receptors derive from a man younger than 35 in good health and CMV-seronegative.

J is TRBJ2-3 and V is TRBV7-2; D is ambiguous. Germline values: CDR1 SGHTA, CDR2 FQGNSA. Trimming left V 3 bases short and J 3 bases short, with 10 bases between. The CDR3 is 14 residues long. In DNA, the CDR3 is TGTGCCAGCAGCTTGAACCCTAGAACAGATACGCAGTATTTT. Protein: CASSLNPRTDTQYF.

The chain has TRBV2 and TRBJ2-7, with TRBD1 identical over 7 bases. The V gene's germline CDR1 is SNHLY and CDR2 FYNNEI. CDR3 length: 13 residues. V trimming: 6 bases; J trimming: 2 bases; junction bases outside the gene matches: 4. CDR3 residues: CASSPGTAYEQYF. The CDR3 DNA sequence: TGTGCCAGCAGCCCGGGGACAGCCTACGAGCAGTACTTC.

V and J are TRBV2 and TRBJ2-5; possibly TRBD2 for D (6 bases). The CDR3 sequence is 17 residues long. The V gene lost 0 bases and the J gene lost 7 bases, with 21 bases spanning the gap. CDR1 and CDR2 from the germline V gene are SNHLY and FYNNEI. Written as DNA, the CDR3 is TGTGCCAGCAGTGAAGCGCTTGAGACTAGGGAACCGGGGACCCAGTACTTC. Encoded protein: CASSEALETREPGTQYF. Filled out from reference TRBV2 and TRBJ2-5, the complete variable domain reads EPEVTQTPSHQVTQMGQEVILRCVPISNHLYFYWYRQILGQKVEFLVSFYNNEISEKSEIFDDQFSVERPDGSNFTLKIRSTKLEDSAMYFCASSEALETREPGTQYFGPGTRLLVL.

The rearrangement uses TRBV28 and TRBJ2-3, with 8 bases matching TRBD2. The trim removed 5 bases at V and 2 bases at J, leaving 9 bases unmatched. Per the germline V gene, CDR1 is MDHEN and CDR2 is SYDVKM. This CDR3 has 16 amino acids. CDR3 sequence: CASSPIAGHNTDTQYF. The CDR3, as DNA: TGTGCCAGCAGTCCAATAGCGGGGCACAACACAGATACGCAGTATTTT.

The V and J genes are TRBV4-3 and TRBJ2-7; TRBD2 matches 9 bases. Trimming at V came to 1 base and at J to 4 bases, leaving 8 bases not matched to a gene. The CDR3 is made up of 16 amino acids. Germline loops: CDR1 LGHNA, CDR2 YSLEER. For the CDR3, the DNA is TGCGCCAGCAGCCAAGTGCGGGCTAGCGGGACGTACGAGCAGTACTTC. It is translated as CASSQVRASGTYEQYF.

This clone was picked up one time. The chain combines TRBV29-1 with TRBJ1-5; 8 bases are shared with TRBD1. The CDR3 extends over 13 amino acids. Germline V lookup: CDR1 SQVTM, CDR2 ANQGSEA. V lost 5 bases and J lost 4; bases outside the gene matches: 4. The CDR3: CSVRDRLNQPQHF. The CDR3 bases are TGCAGCGTTCGGGACAGGTTGAATCAGCCCCAGCATTTT.

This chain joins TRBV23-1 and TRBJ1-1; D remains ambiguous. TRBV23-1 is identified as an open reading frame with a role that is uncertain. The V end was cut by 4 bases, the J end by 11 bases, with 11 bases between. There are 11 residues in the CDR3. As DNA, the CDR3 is TGCGCCAGCAGTCCGGAAACACAGGCTTTCTTT. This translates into CASSPETQAFF.

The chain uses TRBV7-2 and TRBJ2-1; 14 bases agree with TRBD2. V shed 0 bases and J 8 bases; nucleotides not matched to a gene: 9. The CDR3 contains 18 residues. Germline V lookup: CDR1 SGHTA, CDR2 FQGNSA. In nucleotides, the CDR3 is TGTGCCAGCAGCTTAGCCCAACTCAGACTAGCGGGAGGGTATGAGCAGTTCTTC. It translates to CASSLAQLRLAGGYEQFF.

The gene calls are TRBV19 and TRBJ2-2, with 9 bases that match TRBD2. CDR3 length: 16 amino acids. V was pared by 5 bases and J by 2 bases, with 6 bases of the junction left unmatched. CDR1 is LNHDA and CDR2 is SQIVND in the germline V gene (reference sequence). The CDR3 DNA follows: TGTGCCAGTAGTTGGGCTAGCGGGGCTAACACCGGGGAGCTGTTTTTT. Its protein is CASSWASGANTGELFF.

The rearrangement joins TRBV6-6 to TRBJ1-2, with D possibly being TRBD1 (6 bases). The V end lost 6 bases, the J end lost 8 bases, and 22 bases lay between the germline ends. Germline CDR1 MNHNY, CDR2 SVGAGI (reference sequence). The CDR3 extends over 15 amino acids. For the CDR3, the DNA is TGTGCCAGCAGGGGGTCGAGCGGGGGCGCCTACGGCTACACCTTC. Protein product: CASRGSSGGAYGYTF.

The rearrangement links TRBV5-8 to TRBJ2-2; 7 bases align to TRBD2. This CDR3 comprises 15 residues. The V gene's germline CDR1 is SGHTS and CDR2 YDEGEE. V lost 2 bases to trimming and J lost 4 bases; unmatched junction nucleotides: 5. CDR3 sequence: CASSFSGGRTGELFF. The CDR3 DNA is TGTGCCAGCAGCTTTTCGGGAGGCCGCACCGGGGAGCTGTTTTTT.

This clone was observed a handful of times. CDR3: CASRQEVGYTF. The CDR3 DNA reads TGTGCCAGCAGGCAGGAGGTCGGCTACACCTTC. This chain joins TRBV6-6 and TRBJ1-2; D ambiguous. Between the trimmed V and J ends, which lost 6 bases and 8 bases, there was a span of 10 bases. This CDR3 region has 11 residues. CDR1 is MNHNY, CDR2 SVGAGI, per germline (reference sequence).

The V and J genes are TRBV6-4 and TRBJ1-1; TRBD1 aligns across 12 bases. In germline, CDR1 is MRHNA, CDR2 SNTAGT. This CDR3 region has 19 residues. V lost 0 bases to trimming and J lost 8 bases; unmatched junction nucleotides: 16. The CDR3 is CASSDSLAGTGGSVAEAFF. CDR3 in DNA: TGTGCCAGCAGTGACTCGCTTGCTGGGACAGGGGGCTCCGTGGCCGAAGCTTTCTTT.

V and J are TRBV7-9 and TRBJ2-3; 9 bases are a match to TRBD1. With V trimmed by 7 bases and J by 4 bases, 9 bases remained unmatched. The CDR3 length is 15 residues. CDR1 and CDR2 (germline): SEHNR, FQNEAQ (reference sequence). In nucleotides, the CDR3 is TGTGCCAGCATCACGGGGACAGGGCTGGCAGATACGCAGTATTTT. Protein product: CASITGTGLADTQYF.

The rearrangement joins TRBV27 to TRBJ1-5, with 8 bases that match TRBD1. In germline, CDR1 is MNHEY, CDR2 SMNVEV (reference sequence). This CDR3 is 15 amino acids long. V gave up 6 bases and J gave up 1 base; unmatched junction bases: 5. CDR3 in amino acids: CASSKTGASNQPQHF. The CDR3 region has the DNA TGTGCCAGCAGCAAGACAGGGGCAAGCAATCAGCCCCAGCATTTT.

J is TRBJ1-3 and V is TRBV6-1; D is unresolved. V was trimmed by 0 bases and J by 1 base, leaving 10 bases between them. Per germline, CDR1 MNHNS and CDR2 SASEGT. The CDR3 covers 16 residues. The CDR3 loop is CASSEALRVSGNTIYF. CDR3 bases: TGTGCCAGCAGTGAAGCGCTTCGGGTTTCTGGAAACACCATATATTTT.

The CDR3 sequence is CASSIVQGSSGYTF. The CDR3 coding sequence is TGTGCCAGTAGTATAGTACAGGGTTCGAGTGGCTACACCTTC. The genes are TRBV19 and TRBJ1-2, with D maybe TRBD1 (6 bases). The CDR3 is made up of 14 amino acids. Trimming shortened V by 1 base and J by 7 bases, and 13 bases separated the two germline ends. CDR1 is LNHDA and CDR2 is SQIVND in the germline V gene (reference sequence).

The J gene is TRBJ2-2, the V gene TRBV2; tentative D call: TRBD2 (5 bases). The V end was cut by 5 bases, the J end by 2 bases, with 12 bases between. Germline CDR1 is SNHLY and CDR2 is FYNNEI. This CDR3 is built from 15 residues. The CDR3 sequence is CASSKDLPNTGELFF. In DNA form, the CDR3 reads TGTGCCAGCAGTAAGGACTTGCCTAACACCGGGGAGCTGTTTTTT.

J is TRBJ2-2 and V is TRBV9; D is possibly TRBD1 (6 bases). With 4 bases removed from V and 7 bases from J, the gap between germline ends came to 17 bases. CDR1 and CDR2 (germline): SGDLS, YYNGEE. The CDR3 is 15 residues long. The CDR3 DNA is TGTGCCAGCAGCCTCTGGGACATGGGGAACGGGGAGCTGTTTTTT. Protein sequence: CASSLWDMGNGELFF.

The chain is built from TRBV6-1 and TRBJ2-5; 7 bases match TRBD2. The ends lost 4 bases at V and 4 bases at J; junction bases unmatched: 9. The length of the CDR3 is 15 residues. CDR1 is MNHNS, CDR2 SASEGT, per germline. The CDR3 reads CASSVVRGSPETQYF. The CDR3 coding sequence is TGTGCCAGCAGTGTGGTGCGGGGGAGTCCAGAGACCCAGTACTTC.

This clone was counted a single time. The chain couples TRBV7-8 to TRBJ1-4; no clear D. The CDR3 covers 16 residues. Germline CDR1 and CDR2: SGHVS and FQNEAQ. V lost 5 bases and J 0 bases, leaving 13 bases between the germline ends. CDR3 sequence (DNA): TGTGCCAGCAGCCCTAGGCGGATTGCAACTAATGAAAAACTGTTTTTT. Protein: CASSPRRIATNEKLFF.

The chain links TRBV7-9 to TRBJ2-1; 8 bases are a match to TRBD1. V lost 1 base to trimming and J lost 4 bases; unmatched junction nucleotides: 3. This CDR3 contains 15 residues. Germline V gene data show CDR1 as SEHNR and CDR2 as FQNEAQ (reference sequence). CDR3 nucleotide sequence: TGTGCCAGCAGCTTAGGGGGGACAGGTTACAATGAGCAGTTCTTC. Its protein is CASSLGGTGYNEQFF.

CDR3 DNA: TGTGCCAGCTCGCGGATGGACAGTTTGGGCGAGCAGTACTTC. This translates into CASSRMDSLGEQYF. The V gene is TRBV18, the J gene TRBJ2-5; D perhaps matches TRBD1 (6 bases). The DNA end lines up better with TRBJ2-7; the J call may be wrong. Germline V gives CDR1 KGHSH, CDR2 LQKENI. This CDR3 comprises 14 residues.

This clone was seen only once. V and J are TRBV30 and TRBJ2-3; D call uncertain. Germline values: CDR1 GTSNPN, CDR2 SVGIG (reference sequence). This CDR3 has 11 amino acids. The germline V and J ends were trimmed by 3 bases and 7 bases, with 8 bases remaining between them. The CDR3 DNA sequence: TGTGCCTGGAGCCTTCTGTATACGCAGTATTTT. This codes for CAWSLLYTQYF. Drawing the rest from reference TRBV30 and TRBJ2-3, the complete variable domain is SQTIHQWPATLVQPVGSPLSLECTVEGTSNPNLYWYRQAAGRGLQLLFYSVGIGQISSEVPQNLSASRPQDRQFILSSKKLLLSDSGFYLCAWSLLYTQYFGPGTRLTVL.

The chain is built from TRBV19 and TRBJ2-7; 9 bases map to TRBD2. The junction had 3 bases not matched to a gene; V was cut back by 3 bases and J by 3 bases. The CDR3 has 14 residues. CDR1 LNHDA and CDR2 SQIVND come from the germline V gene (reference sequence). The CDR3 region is CASSIGAGGYEQYF. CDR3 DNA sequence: TGTGCCAGTAGTATTGGAGCGGGAGGCTACGAGCAGTACTTC.

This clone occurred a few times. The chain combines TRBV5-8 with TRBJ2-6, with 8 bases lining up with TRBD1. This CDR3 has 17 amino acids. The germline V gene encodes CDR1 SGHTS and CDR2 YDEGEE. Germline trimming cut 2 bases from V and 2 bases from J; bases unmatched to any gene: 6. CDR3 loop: CASSFGQGIPGANVLTF. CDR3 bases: TGTGCCAGCAGCTTTGGACAGGGTATCCCTGGGGCCAACGTCCTGACTTTC.